This T cell receptor (beta chain) was sequenced during a study of vaccination and CD4 T cells after COVID-19. Study context: Each convalescent patient was PCR positive for SARS-CoV-2 on nasal swab; nine or ten cases were mild and one severe. Following dose two, a median about 71 days (range 14 to 241) passed before post-vaccine samples were taken.

This sample's treatment: approximately 9-day PBMC culture with coronavirus spike peptide pools or control peptides (ViraFEST assay). ViraFEST relied on peptide pools to expand antigen-specific T cells; the TCRs were sequenced afterward. The Oncomine TCR Beta short-read assay generated sequence data from the DNA of cultured CD4+ T cells. One entry per CDR3 protein results from TCRdb running MiXCR on the PCR reads. This table has roughly 9,000 distinct CDR3 sequences, 60% to 70% appearing once. The study, taken as a whole, reports: SARS-CoV-2-reactive clonotypes rose nonsignificantly, with the median going from approximately 21 to 40.

For this clonotype: Its antigen is not identified.

V shed 6 bases and J shed 3 bases, with 18 bases lying between them. Germline CDR1 and CDR2: LNHDA and SQIVND (reference sequence). The CDR3 is made up of 16 amino acids. The sequence came from a human donor who had recovered from COVID-19. V and J are TRBV19 and TRBJ2-1, with D perhaps being TRBD1 or TRBD2 (6 bases each). Sequencing was performed on CD4+ T cells from blood, cultured in vitro. CDR3 sequence reads: CASSGGVANFYNEQFF. CDR3 bases: TGTGCCAGTAGCGGGGGCGTGGCCAACTTCTACAATGAGCAGTTCTTC.